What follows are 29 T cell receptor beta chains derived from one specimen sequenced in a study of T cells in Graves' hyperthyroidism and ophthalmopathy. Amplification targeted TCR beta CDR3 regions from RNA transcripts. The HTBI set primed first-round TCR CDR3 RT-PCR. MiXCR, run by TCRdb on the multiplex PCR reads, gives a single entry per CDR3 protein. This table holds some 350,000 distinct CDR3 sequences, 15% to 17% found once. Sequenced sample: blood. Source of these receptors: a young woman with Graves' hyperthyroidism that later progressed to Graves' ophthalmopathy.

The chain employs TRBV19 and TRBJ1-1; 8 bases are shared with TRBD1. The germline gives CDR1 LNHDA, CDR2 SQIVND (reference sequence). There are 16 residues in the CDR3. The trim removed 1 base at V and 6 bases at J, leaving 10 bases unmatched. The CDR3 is CASSIVWDRSSAEAFF. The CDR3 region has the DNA TGTGCCAGTAGTATAGTCTGGGACAGGTCGTCCGCTGAAGCTTTCTTT.

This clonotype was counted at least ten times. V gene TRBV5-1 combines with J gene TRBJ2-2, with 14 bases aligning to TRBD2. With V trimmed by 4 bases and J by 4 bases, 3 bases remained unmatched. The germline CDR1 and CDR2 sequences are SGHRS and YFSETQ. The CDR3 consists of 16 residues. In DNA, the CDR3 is TGCGCCAGCAGCCCGGGGACTAGCGGGAGCACCGGGGAGCTGTTTTTT. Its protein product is CASSPGTSGSTGELFF.

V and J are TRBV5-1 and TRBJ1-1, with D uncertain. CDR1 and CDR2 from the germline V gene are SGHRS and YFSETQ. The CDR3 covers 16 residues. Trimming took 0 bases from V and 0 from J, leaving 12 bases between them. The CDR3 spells CASSLEAGSMNTEAFF. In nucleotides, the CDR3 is TGCGCCAGCAGCTTGGAAGCTGGCAGCATGAACACTGAAGCTTTCTTT.

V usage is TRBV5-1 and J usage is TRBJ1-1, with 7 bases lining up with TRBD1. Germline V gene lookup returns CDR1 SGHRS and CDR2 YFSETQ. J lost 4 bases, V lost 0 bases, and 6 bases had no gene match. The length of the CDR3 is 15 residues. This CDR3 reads CASSLAGAGGTEAFF. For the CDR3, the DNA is TGCGCCAGCAGCTTGGCCGGGGCAGGGGGCACTGAAGCTTTCTTT.

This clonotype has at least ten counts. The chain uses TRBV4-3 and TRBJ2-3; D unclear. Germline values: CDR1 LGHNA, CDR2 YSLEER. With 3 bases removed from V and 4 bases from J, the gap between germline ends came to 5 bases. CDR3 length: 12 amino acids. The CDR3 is CASSHNSDTQYF. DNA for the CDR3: TGCGCCAGCAGCCATAATTCAGATACGCAGTATTTT.

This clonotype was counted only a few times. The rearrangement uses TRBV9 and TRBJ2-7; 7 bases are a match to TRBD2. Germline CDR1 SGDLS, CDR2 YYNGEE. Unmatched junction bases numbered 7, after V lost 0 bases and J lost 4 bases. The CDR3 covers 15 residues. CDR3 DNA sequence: TGTGCCAGCAGCGTAGATGGCGGGAGTATGTACGAGCAGTACTTC. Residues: CASSVDGGSMYEQYF.

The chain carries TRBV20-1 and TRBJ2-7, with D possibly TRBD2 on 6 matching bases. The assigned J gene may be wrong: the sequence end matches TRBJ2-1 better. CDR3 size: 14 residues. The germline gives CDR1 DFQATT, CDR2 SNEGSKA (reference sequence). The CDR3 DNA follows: TGCAGTGCTAGTTCTCGCGGACTATCCTACGAGCAGTTCTTC. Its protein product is CSASSRGLSYEQFF.

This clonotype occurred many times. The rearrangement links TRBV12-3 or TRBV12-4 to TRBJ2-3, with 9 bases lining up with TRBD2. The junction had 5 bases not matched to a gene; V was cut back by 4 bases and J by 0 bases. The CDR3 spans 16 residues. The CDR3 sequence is CASSCGLAPSTDTQYF. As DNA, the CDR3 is TGTGCCAGCAGTTGCGGACTAGCGCCTAGCACAGATACGCAGTATTTT.

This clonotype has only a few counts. The CDR3 is CASSQETGVSYNEQFF. For the CDR3, the DNA is TGCGCCAGCAGCCAAGAGACAGGCGTCTCCTACAATGAGCAGTTCTTC. The rearrangement joins TRBV4-1 to TRBJ2-1; tentative D call: TRBD1 (6 bases). Germline lookup yields CDR1 MGHRA and CDR2 YSYEKL. The CDR3 loop spans 16 amino acids. V lost 0 bases, J lost 0 bases, and 9 bases lay in between.

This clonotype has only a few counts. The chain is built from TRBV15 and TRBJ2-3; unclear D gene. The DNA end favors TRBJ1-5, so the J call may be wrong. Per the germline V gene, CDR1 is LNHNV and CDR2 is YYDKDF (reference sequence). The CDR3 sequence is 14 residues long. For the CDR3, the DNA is TGTGCCACCAGCAGAGTTGGCAGCGTCGATACGCAGCATTTT. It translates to CATSRVGSVDTQHF.

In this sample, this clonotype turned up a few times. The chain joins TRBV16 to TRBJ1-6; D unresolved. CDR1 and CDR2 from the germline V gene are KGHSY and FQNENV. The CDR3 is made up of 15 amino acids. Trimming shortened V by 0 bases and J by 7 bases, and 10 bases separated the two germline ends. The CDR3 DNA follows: TGTGCCAGCAGCCAATCTCGAGCCGCGAATTCACCCCTCCACTTT. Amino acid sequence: CASSQSRAANSPLHF.

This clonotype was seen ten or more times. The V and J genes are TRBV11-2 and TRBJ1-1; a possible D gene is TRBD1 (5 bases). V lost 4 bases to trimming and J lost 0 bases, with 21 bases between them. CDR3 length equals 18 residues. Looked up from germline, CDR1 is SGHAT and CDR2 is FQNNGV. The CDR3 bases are TGTGCCAGCAGCTCGGGGGTGATTTTGGGTGATATGAACACTGAAGCTTTCTTT. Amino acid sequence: CASSSGVILGDMNTEAFF.

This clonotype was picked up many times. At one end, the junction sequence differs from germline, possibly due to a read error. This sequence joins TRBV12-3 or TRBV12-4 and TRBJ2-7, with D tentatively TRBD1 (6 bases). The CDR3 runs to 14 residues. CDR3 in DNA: TGTGCCAGCAGTTTAGCCGGGACAATGTACGGGCAGTACTTC. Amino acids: CASSLAGTMYGQYF.

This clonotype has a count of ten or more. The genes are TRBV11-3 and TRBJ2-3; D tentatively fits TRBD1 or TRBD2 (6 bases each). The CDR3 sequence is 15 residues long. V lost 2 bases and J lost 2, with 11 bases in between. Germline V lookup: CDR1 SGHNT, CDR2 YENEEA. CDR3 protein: CASSLRGAPTDTQYF. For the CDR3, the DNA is TGTGCCAGCAGCTTAAGGGGGGCTCCCACAGATACGCAGTATTTT.

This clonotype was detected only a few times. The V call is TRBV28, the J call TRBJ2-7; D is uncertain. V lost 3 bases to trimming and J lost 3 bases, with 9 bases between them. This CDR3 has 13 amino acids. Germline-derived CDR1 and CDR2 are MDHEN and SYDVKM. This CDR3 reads CASSFPGHYEQYF. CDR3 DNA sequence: TGTGCCAGCAGTTTCCCAGGTCACTACGAGCAGTACTTC.

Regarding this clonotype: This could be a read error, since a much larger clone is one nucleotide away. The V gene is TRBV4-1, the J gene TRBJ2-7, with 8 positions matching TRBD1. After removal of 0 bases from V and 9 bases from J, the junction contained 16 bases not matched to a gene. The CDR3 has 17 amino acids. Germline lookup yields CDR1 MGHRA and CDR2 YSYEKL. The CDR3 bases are TGCGCCAGCAGCCAAGATGGGATGGGGACAGGCGTTGGAGGGCAGTACTTC. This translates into CASSQDGMGTGVGGQYF.

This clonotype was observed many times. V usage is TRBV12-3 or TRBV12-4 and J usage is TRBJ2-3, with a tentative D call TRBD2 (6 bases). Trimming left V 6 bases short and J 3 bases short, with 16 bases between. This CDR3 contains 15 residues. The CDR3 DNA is TGTGCCAGCAGGGGGCCGGGACGGGGGACAGATACGCAGTATTTT. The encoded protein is CASRGPGRGTDTQYF.

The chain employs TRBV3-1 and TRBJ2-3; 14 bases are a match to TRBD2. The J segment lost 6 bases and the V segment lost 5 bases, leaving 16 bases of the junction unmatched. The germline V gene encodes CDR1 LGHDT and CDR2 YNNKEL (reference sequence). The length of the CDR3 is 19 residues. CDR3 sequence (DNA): TGTGCCAGCAGCGGTCGGCCGGGACTAGCGGGAGTGGATGTCGATACGCAGTATTTT. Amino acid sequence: CASSGRPGLAGVDVDTQYF.

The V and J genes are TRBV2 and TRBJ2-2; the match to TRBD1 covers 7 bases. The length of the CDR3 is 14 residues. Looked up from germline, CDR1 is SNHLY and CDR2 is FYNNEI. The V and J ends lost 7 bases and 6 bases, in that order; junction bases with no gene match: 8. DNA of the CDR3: TGTGCCAGCATCGACAGGGATCAAGCCGGGGAGCTGTTTTTT. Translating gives CASIDRDQAGELFF.

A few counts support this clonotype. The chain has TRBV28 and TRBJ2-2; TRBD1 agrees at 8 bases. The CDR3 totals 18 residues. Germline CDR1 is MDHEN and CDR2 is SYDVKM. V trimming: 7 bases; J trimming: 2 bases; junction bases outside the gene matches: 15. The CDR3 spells CASNLQGAGRVNTGELFF. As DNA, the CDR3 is TGTGCCAGCAATCTCCAGGGGGCTGGGCGGGTTAACACCGGGGAGCTGTTTTTT.

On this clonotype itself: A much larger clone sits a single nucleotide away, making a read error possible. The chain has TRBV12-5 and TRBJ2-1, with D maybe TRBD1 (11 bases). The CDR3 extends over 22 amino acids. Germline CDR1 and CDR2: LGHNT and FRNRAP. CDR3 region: CASGLARKGQGGEREGYNEHFF. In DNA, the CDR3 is TGTGCTAGTGGTTTGGCCCGGAAGGGACAGGGGGGTGAGCGGGAGGGTTACAATGAGCACTTCTTC.

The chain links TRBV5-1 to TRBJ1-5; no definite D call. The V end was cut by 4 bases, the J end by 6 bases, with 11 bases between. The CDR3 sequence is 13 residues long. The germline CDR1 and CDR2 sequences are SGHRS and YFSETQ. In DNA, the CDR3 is TGCGCCAGCAGCCTCGGGTGGGGTCAGCCCCAGCATTTT. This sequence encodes CASSLGWGQPQHF. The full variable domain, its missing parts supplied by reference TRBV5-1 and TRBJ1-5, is KAGVTQTPRYLIKTRGQQVTLSCSPISGHRSVSWYQQTPGQGLQFLFEYFSETQRNKGNFPGRFSGRQFSNSRSEMNVSTLELGDSALYLCASSLGWGQPQHFGDGTRLSIL.

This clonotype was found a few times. As DNA, the CDR3 is TGTGCCAGCAGCCGACGCCCGGGGGGCGCGGGGGAAAAACTGTTTTTT. Its translation is CASSRRPGGAGEKLFF. V usage is TRBV11-1 and J usage is TRBJ1-4; TRBD1 might be the D (6 bases). Trimming removed 5 bases from V and 8 bases from J, with 21 bases in between. This CDR3 is built from 16 residues. The germline gives CDR1 SGHAT, CDR2 FQDESV (reference sequence).

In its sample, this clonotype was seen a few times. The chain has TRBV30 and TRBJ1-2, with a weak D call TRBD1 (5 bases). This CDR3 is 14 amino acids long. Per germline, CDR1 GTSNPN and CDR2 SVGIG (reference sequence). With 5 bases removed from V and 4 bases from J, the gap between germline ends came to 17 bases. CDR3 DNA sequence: TGTGCCTGGTCACCAGGGAGGCAGAGCTATGGCTACACCTTC. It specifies CAWSPGRQSYGYTF. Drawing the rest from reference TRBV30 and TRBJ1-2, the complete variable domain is SQTIHQWPATLVQPVGSPLSLECTVEGTSNPNLYWYRQAAGRGLQLLFYSVGIGQISSEVPQNLSASRPQDRQFILSSKKLLLSDSGFYLCAWSPGRQSYGYTFGSGTRLTVV.

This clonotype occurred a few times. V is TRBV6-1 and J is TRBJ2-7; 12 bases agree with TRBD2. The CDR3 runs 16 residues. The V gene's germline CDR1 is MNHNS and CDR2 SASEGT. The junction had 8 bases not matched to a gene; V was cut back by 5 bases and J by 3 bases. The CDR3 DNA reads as TGTGCCAGCAGTAAACAAGGACTAGCGGGAAACTACGAGCAGTACTTC. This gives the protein CASSKQGLAGNYEQYF.

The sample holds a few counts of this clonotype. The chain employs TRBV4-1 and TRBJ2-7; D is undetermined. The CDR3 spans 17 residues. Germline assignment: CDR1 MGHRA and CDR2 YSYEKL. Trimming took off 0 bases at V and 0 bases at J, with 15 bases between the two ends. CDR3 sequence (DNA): TGCGCCAGCAGCCAAGATAGGTTGCACAGTATCTCCTACGAGCAGTACTTC. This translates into CASSQDRLHSISYEQYF.

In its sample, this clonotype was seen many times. As DNA, the CDR3 is TGTGCCAGCAGTGTTGGGACCGCACGCGAGCAGTACTTC. Encoded protein: CASSVGTAREQYF. V and J are TRBV2 and TRBJ2-7, with D perhaps matching TRBD1 or TRBD2 (5 bases each). Germline V CDR1 and CDR2: SNHLY, FYNNEI. V dropped 4 bases and J dropped 6 bases, with 13 bases sitting between them. The CDR3 has 13 amino acids.

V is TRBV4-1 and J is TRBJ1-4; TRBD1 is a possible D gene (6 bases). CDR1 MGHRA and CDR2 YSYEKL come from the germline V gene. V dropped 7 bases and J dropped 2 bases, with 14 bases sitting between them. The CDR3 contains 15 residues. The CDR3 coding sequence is TGCGCCAGCAAAGCCGGAAGGGGGACTAATGAAAAACTGTTTTTT. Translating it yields CASKAGRGTNEKLFF.

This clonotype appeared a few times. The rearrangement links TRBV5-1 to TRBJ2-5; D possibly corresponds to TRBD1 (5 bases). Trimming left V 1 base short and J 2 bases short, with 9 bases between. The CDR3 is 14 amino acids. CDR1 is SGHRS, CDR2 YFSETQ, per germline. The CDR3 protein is CASSLRGMQETQYF. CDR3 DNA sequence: TGCGCCAGCAGCTTGAGGGGAATGCAAGAGACCCAGTACTTC.